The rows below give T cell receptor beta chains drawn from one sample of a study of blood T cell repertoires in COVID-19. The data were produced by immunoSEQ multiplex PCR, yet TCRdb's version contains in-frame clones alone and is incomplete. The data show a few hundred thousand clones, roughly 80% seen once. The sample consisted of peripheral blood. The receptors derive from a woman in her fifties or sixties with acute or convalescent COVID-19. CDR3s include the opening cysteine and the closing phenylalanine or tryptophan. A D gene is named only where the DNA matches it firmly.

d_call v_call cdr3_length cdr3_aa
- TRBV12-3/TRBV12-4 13 CASRPLGGSPLHF
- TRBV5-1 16 CASSLATGGLDTEAFF
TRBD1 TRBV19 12 CASRQGSTEAFF
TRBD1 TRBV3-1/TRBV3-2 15 CASSQGGTGGYEQYF
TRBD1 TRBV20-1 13 CSASPGGNQPQHF
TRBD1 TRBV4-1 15 CASSAGTGITGELFF
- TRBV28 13 CASRGETNEKLFF
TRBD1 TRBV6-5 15 CASRDGTGANSPLHF
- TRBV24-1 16 CATPKGEGSSGNTIYF
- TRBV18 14 CASSPPSGRDTIYF
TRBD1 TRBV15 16 CATSRARTGGANGYTF